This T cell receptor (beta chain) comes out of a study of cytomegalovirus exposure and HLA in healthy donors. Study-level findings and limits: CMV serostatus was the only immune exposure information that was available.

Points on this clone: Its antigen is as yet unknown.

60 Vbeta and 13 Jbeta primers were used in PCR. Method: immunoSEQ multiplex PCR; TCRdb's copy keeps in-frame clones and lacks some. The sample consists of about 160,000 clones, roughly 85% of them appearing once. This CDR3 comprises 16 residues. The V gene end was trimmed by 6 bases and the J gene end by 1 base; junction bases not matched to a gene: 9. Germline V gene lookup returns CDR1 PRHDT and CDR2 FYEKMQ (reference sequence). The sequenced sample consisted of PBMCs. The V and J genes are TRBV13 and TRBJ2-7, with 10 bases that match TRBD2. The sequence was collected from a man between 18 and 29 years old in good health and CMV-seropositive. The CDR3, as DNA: TGTGCCAGCAGTCGAACCTCTAGCGGGGGTTCCTACGAGCAGTACTTC. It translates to CASSRTSSGGSYEQYF.